The clone carrying this T cell receptor beta chain has just a few counts. Its antigen is unknown. The data derive from a study of cytomegalovirus exposure and HLA in healthy donors. The germline V gene encodes CDR1 LNHDA and CDR2 SQIVND (reference sequence). Unmatched junction bases numbered 17, after V lost 5 bases and J lost 2 bases. This CDR3 spans 19 amino acids. Study findings and constraints: A later analysis linked a missense DCLRE1C variant to TCR beta V- and J-gene trimming.

The study ran its PCR with 60 Vbeta and 13 Jbeta primers. Method: immunoSEQ multiplex PCR; TCRdb's copy keeps in-frame clones and lacks some. The profile shows 240,000 or so clones, roughly 82% of them singletons. Source material: PBMCs. This sequence originates from a woman in her thirties or forties in good health and CMV-seropositive. V usage is TRBV19 and J usage is TRBJ2-4; 8 positions agree with TRBD1. CDR3 nucleotides: TGTGCCAGTAGTTCATCGACAGGGGCTCTCCTGGGGCCCAAAAACATTCAGTACTTC. Translating gives CASSSSTGALLGPKNIQYF.